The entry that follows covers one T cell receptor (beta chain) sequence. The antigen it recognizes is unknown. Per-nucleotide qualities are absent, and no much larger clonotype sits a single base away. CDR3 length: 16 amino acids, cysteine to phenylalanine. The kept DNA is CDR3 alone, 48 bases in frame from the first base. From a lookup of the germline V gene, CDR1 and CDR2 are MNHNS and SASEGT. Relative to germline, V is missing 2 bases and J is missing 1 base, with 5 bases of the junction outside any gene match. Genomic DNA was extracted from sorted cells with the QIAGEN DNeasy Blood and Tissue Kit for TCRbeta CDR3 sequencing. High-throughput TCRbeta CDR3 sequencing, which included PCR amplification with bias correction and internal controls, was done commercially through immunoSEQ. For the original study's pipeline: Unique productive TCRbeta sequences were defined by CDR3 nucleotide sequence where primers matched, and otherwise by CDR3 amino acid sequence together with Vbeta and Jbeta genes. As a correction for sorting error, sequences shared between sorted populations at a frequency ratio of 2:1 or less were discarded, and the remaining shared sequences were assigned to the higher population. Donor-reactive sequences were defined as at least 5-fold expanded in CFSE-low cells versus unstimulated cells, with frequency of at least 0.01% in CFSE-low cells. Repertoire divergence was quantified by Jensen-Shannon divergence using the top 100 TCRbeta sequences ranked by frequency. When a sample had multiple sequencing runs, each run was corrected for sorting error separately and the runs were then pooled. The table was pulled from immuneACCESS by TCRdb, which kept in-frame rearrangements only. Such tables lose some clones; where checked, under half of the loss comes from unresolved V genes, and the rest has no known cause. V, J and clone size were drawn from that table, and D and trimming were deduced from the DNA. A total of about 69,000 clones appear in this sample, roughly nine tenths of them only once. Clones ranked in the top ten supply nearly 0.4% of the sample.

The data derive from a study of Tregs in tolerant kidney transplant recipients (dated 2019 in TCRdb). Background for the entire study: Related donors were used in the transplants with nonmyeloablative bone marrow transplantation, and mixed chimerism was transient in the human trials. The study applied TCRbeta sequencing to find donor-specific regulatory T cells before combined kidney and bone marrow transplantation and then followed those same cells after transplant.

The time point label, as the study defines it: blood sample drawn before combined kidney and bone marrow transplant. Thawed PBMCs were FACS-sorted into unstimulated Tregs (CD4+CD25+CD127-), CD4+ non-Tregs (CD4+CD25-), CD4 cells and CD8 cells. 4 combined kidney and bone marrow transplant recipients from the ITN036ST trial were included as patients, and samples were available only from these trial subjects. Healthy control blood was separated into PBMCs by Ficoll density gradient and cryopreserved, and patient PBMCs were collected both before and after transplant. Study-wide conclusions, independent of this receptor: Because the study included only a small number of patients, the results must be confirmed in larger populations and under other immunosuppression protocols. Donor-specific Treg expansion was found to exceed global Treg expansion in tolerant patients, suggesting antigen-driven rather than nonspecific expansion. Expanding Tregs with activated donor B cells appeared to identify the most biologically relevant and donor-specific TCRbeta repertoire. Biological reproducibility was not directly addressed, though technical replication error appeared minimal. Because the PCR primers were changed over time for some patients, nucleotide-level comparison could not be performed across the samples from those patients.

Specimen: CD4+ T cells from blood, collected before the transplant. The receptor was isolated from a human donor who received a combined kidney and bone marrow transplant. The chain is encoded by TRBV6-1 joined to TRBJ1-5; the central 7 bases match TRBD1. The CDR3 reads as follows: CASSEIQGMSNQPQHF. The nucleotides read TGTGCCAGCAGTGAAATACAGGGGATGAGCAATCAGCCCCAGCATTTT.